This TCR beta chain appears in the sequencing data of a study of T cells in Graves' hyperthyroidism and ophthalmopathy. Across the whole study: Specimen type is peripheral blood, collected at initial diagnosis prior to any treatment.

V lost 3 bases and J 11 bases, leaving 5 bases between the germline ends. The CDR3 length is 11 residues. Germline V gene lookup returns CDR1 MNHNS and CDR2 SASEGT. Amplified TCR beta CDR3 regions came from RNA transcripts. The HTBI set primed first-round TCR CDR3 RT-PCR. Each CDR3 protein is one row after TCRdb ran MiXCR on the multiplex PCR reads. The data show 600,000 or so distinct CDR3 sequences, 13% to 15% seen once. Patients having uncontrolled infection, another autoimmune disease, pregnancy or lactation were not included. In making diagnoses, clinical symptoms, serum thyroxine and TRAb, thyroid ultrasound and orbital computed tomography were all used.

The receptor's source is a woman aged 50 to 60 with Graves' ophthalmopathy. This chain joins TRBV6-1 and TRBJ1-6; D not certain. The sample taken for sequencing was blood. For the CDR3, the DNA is TGTGCCAGCAGTGACACACCACCCCTCCACTTT. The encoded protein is CASSDTPPLHF.